Given below is one T cell receptor beta chain in context. Trimming stripped 2 bases from V and 7 bases from J, with 15 bases between. CDR1 is MDHEN and CDR2 is SYDVKM in the germline V gene. The CDR3 totals 15 residues. This sample was included in a study of control samples from healthy donors and cancer patients. The assay was immunoSEQ multiplex PCR, and TCRdb's table has in-frame clones only and misses some. The profile shows about 170,000 clones, roughly 88% of them singletons. This TCR came from a woman under 40 in good health. The genes are TRBV28 and TRBJ1-3; D uncertain. Sequencing input: blood. CDR3 sequence reads: CASSLPGPGGNTIYF. The CDR3 DNA is TGTGCCAGCAGTTTACCCGGGCCTGGTGGGAACACCATATATTTT.